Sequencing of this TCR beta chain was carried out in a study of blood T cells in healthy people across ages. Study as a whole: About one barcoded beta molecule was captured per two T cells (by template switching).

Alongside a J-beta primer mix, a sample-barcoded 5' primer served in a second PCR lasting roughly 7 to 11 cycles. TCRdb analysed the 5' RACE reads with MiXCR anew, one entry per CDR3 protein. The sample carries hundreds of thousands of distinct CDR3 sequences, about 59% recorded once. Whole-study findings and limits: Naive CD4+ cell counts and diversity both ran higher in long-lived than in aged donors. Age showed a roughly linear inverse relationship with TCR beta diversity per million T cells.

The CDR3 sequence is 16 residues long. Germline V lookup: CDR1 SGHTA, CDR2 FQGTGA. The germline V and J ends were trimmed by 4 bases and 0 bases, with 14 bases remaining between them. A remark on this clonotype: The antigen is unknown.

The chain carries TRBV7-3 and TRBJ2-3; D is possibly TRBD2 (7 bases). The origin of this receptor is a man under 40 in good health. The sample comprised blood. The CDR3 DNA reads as TGTGCCAGCAGCTCCAGGGGAGCGGGGAGCACAGATACGCAGTATTTT. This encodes CASSSRGAGSTDTQYF.